The entry below gives a single T cell receptor (beta chain) sequence along with its context. TCRdb reprocessed the RT-PCR reads with MiXCR, giving one entry per CDR3 protein. The sample lists more than 850,000 distinct CDR3 sequences; roughly 18% were seen once. The data stem from a study of patients and donors after allogeneic stem cell transplantation. Germline CDR1 and CDR2: ENHRY and SYGVKD. This CDR3 is 15 amino acids long. Trimming took 1 base from V and 1 from J; bases not matched to a gene: 2. The chain employs TRBV10-3 and TRBJ1-1; 8 bases are a match to TRBD1. The clonotype comes from a human donor who was either an allogeneic HSCT recipient or a stem cell or donor lymphocyte infusion donor (not recorded which). It is not recorded whose cells these are; they may come from a transplant donor. Sequencing was carried out using blood, either unsorted or a sorted T cell fraction (not recorded which). The CDR3 spells CAISEYGTGNTEAFF. The CDR3 region has the DNA TGTGCCATCAGTGAGTACGGGACAGGGAACACTGAAGCTTTCTTT.